This T cell receptor (beta chain) was identified during a study of CD8+ T cells in alopecia areata. About the research overall: It was 6 to 18 months of tofacitinib, and then there were 6 months off drug.

V lost 0 bases and J lost 3; bases outside the gene matches: 3. Germline lookup yields CDR1 SGHRS and CDR2 YFSETQ. This CDR3 region has 14 residues. Treatment given: oral pan-JAK inhibitor, 5-10 mg twice daily. Extraction and reverse transcription of RNA yielded cDNA as the sequencing template. The method was immunoSEQ multiplex PCR; TCRdb's version includes in-frame clones alone and lacks a portion of them. The table lists about 180,000 clones, around 51% of them singletons. The input for sequencing was CD8+ T cells sorted from blood, taken at approximately week 52, from a patient treated with tofacitinib. The clonotype comes from a human donor with alopecia areata. The chain combines TRBV5-1 with TRBJ2-7; 7 positions agree with TRBD1. The CDR3 region is CASSLVTGNYEQYF. In nucleotides, the CDR3 is TGCGCCAGCAGCTTGGTGACAGGGAACTACGAGCAGTACTTC.